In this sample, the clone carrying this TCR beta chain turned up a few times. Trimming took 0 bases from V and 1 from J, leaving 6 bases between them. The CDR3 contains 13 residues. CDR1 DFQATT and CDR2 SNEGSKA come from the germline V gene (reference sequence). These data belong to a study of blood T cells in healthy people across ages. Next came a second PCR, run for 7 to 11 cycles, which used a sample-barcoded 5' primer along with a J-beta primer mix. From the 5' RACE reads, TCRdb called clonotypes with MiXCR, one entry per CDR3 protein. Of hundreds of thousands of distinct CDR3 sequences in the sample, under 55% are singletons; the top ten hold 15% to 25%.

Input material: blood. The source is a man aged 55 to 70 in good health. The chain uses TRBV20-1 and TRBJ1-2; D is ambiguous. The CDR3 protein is CSARDPINYGYTF. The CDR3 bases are TGCAGTGCTAGAGATCCTATTAACTATGGCTACACCTTC.